The clone carrying this TCR beta chain has just one count. Its matching antigen is unknown. This sample was included in a study of cytomegalovirus exposure and HLA in healthy donors. General study points: With further analysis later on, most CMV-associated TCR beta chains appeared HLA-restricted.

Amplification used 60 Vbeta primers and 13 Jbeta primers. Sequencing used immunoSEQ multiplex PCR; TCRdb keeps in-frame clones, though not all of them. The data contain some 170,000 clones, 65% to 85% of them singletons. This receptor was taken from a man in his sixties in good health and CMV-seronegative. Sequenced sample: PBMCs.

The chain's CDR3 is CASSMAGQIDLYEQYF. CDR3 coding DNA: TGTGCCAGTAGTATGGCGGGCCAGATAGACCTCTACGAGCAGTACTTC. V is TRBV19 and J is TRBJ2-7; the D gene is possibly TRBD2 (5 bases). Deletions cut 3 bases from V and 3 bases from J, with 18 bases between. Germline-derived CDR1 and CDR2 are LNHDA and SQIVND (reference sequence). This CDR3 contains 16 residues.